Below, 30 T cell receptor beta chains from the same sample are listed, as sequenced in a study of identical twins. TCRdb processed the 5' RACE reads anew with MiXCR; each CDR3 protein has one entry. Of 1.5 million or so distinct CDR3 sequences listed, about 31% are singletons. Sequences were obtained from cord blood. These receptors were collected from a newborn girl in good health.

The sample holds a few counts of this clonotype. The chain recombines TRBV29-1 with TRBJ2-5; D unresolved. Trimming took off 0 bases at V and 0 bases at J, with 8 bases between the two ends. Per the germline V gene, CDR1 is SQVTM and CDR2 is ANQGSEA. The CDR3 loop spans 14 amino acids. The CDR3 DNA reads as TGCAGCGTTGAAGATAGGCCGGACCAAGAGACCCAGTACTTC. Its protein is CSVEDRPDQETQYF.

The chain employs TRBV13 and TRBJ2-3; D is unclear. This CDR3 has 12 residues. Germline V gene lookup returns CDR1 PRHDT and CDR2 FYEKMQ (reference sequence). V shed 8 bases and J shed 4 bases, with 10 bases lying between them. The CDR3 sequence is CASPSPADTQYF. The CDR3 DNA follows: TGTGCCAGCCCCTCTCCCGCAGATACGCAGTATTTT.

This chain links TRBV29-1 with TRBJ1-1, with D unresolved. Germline values: CDR1 SQVTM, CDR2 ANQGSEA. Deletions cut 8 bases from V and 4 bases from J, with 14 bases between. This CDR3 comprises 12 residues. CDR3 sequence (DNA): TGCAGCCCTTTGCGGGGAGGCACTGAAGCTTTCTTT. This sequence encodes CSPLRGGTEAFF.

As to this clonotype: An end of the junction does not agree with germline; a read error may underlie this. The chain recombines TRBV28 with TRBJ2-3; 11 bases are shared with TRBD2. The CDR3 runs to 16 residues. Per the germline V gene, CDR1 is MDHEN and CDR2 is SYDVKM. The chain's CDR3 is CASSKGLAGLTDRQYF. DNA for the CDR3: TGTGCCAGCAGTAAAGGACTAGCGGGCCTCACAGATAGGCAGTATTTT.

The chain couples TRBV20-1 to TRBJ1-5, with 9 bases that match TRBD1. After removal of 5 bases from V and 4 bases from J, the junction contained 3 bases not matched to a gene. CDR3 length: 13 residues. CDR1 is DFQATT, CDR2 SNEGSKA, per germline (reference sequence). CDR3 sequence: CSAHRGPNQPQHF. The CDR3, as DNA: TGCAGTGCTCACAGGGGGCCAAATCAGCCCCAGCATTTT.

This clonotype has at least ten counts. This rearrangement joins TRBV14 to TRBJ1-2; D is uncertain. The CDR3 extends over 13 amino acids. The V gene lost 6 bases and the J gene lost 1 base, with 9 bases spanning the gap. The V gene's germline CDR1 is SGHDN and CDR2 FVKESK. The CDR3: CASRGGSNYGYTF. The CDR3 DNA is TGTGCCAGCAGGGGAGGGAGTAACTATGGCTACACCTTC.

V and J are TRBV5-1 and TRBJ2-1, with 12 bases that match TRBD2. Germline V gene sequence: CDR1 SGHRS, CDR2 YFSETQ. The CDR3 loop spans 18 amino acids. J gave up 0 bases and V 1 base, and 5 bases lay outside the gene matches. This CDR3 is CASSLRLAGDSSYNEQFF. In DNA, the CDR3 is TGCGCCAGCAGCTTGAGACTAGCGGGGGACAGCTCCTACAATGAGCAGTTCTTC.

Note on this clonotype: A much larger clone lies one base from this, so it may be a read error. V and J are TRBV4-1 and TRBJ2-3; no firm D call. The CDR3 runs 13 residues. The V end was cut by 2 bases, the J end by 2 bases, with 5 bases between. CDR1 is MGHRA and CDR2 is YSYEKL in the germline V gene. The CDR3 loop reads CASSQTNTDTQYF. In DNA, the CDR3 is TGCGCCAGCAGCCAAACTAACACAGATACGCAGTATTTT.

The V call is TRBV6-6, the J call TRBJ2-7; D is possibly TRBD2 (6 bases). Trimming left V 6 bases short and J 2 bases short, with 14 bases between. The CDR3 sequence is 14 residues long. The germline CDR1 and CDR2 sequences are MNHNY and SVGAGI (reference sequence). DNA of the CDR3: TGTGCCAGCAGACCCGAGGGGAGGACCTACGAGCAGTACTTC. It specifies CASRPEGRTYEQYF.

This clonotype was found a few times. The V call is TRBV6-1, the J call TRBJ1-5; D remains unclear. Germline CDR1 reads MNHNS; CDR2 reads SASEGT. CDR3 length: 13 amino acids. V lost 3 bases and J lost 3, with 6 bases in between. CDR3 nucleotide sequence: TGTGCCAGCAGTGATAGCTCCAATCAGCCCCAGCATTTT. Translated: CASSDSSNQPQHF.

This clonotype showed up just once. J is TRBJ2-1 and V is TRBV28, with 10 bases that match TRBD2. The CDR3 length is 14 residues. Germline trimming cut 5 bases from V and 8 bases from J; bases unmatched to any gene: 6. Germline loops: CDR1 MDHEN, CDR2 SYDVKM. CDR3 nucleotide sequence: TGTGCCAGCAGTCGAGCGGGAGGGATCTATGAGCAGTTCTTC. Amino acid sequence: CASSRAGGIYEQFF.

This clonotype was counted only a few times. The chain joins TRBV7-8 to TRBJ2-2; D not certain. Per germline, CDR1 SGHVS and CDR2 FQNEAQ. Trimming took off 6 bases at V and 3 bases at J, with 8 bases between the two ends. CDR3 length: 13 residues. The CDR3 DNA reads TGTGCCAGCAGAAGCCGGCACACCGGGGAGCTGTTTTTT. Its protein is CASRSRHTGELFF.

This clonotype was counted between two and nine times. With a much larger clone just one base away, this may be a read error. The chain employs TRBV28 and TRBJ2-5, with 9 bases identical to TRBD2. V was clipped by 2 bases and J by 4 bases; unmatched bases: 2. CDR3 size: 14 residues. Germline V CDR1 and CDR2: MDHEN, SYDVKM. The CDR3 protein is CASSLTLAGETQYF. For the CDR3, the DNA is TGTGCCAGCAGTTTAACACTAGCGGGAGAGACCCAGTACTTC.

This clonotype was observed a handful of times. The rearrangement links TRBV2 to TRBJ2-1; D is ambiguous. V lost 5 bases and J 0 bases, leaving 8 bases between the germline ends. Germline loops: CDR1 SNHLY, CDR2 FYNNEI. The CDR3 has 14 amino acids. The CDR3: CASSTPSSYNEQFF. The CDR3, as DNA: TGTGCCAGCAGTACTCCCAGCTCCTACAATGAGCAGTTCTTC.

This clonotype was detected once. The chain has TRBV20-1 and TRBJ2-7; 11 bases fit TRBD1. The CDR3 consists of 20 residues. Trimming took 0 bases from V and 3 from J; bases not matched to a gene: 19. Germline CDR1 DFQATT, CDR2 SNEGSKA (reference sequence). The CDR3 nucleotides are TGCAGTGCTAGAGACATGAGCATAATTAGGCGGACAGGGGGCGACTACGAGCAGTACTTC. Translating gives CSARDMSIIRRTGGDYEQYF.

Points on this clonotype: The junction differs from germline at one of its ends, possibly a read error. The V call is TRBV4-2, the J call TRBJ2-3; the match to TRBD2 covers 9 bases. This CDR3 is built from 15 residues. Looked up from germline, CDR1 is LGHNA and CDR2 is YNFKEQ. The CDR3 reads CASSQTSGLRDAQYF. CDR3 coding DNA: TGTGCCAGCAGCCAGACTAGCGGCCTTCGAGATGCGCAGTATTTT.

This clonotype turned up a few times. The chain recombines TRBV20-1 with TRBJ2-1; D gene unclear. The CDR3 length is 12 residues. The germline CDR1 and CDR2 sequences are DFQATT and SNEGSKA (reference sequence). V was shortened by 0 bases and J by 8 bases, with 8 bases between the two germline ends. The CDR3 is CSAREGFDEQFF. DNA for the CDR3: TGCAGTGCTAGAGAAGGGTTCGATGAGCAGTTCTTC.

This clonotype appeared once. This chain connects TRBV5-1 to TRBJ2-3; TRBD1 agrees at 10 bases. V was clipped by 4 bases and J by 1 base; unmatched bases: 9. Germline V gives CDR1 SGHRS, CDR2 YFSETQ. The CDR3 spans 17 residues. The CDR3 here is CASSPHGQGGGTDTQYF. The CDR3 bases are TGCGCCAGCAGCCCCCACGGACAGGGGGGGGGCACAGATACGCAGTATTTT.

In its sample, this clonotype was seen a few times. The CDR3 sequence is CASSLESINEQFF. For the CDR3, the DNA is TGTGCCAGCAGCCTGGAAAGCATAAATGAGCAGTTCTTC. The V call is TRBV13, the J call TRBJ2-1; unclear D gene. This CDR3 spans 13 amino acids. CDR1 is PRHDT and CDR2 is FYEKMQ in the germline V gene (reference sequence). Trimming removed 5 bases at V and 7 bases at J, with 12 bases between.

CDR3 amino acids: CASSEPSGVTGELFF. The CDR3 DNA sequence: TGTGCCAGCAGTGAACCCAGCGGGGTCACCGGGGAGCTGTTTTTT. The chain employs TRBV25-1 and TRBJ2-2, with 7 bases fitting TRBD2. CDR1 is MGHDK and CDR2 is SYGVNS in the germline V gene. The V gene end was trimmed by 2 bases and the J gene end by 4 bases; junction bases not matched to a gene: 4. The CDR3 is 15 amino acids.

Turning to this clonotype: A read error may account for a junction end that differs from germline. The chain combines TRBV5-1 with TRBJ1-2; D unclear. The CDR3 has 14 residues. Germline assignment: CDR1 SGHRS and CDR2 YFSETQ. CDR3 bases: TGCGCCAGCAGCTTGGAAGGCGGGAACTATGGCTGCACCTTC. This sequence encodes CASSLEGGNYGCTF.

This clonotype appeared a few times. This rearrangement joins TRBV29-1 to TRBJ2-7; unclear D gene. The V gene lost 5 bases and the J gene lost 5 bases, with 10 bases spanning the gap. This CDR3 has 11 residues. Germline lookup yields CDR1 SQVTM and CDR2 ANQGSEA. The CDR3 here is CSVTRQNEQYF. Here the CDR3 DNA reads TGCAGCGTTACCCGTCAGAACGAGCAGTACTTC.

This clonotype was picked up a small number of times. The chain employs TRBV20-1 and TRBJ1-5; 7 bases line up with TRBD1. There are 16 residues in the CDR3. Trimming took 6 bases from V and 1 from J; bases not matched to a gene: 12. Germline CDR1 DFQATT, CDR2 SNEGSKA (reference sequence). Here the CDR3 DNA reads TGCAGTGCCAAAACCGAGGGGGCATCGAGCAATCAGCCCCAGCATTTT. Residues: CSAKTEGASSNQPQHF.

Of note for this clonotype: At one boundary the junction diverges from the germline segment, which might be a read error. The chain links TRBV3-1 to TRBJ2-7; TRBD1 aligns across 8 bases. CDR3 length: 14 amino acids. The V gene's germline CDR1 is LGHDT and CDR2 YNNKEL (reference sequence). The CDR3 DNA sequence: TGTGCCTGCAGCCCTGGACAGGGTCCCTACGAGCAGTACTTC. Amino acids: CACSPGQGPYEQYF.

This clonotype turned up a few times. This rearrangement joins TRBV3-1 to TRBJ2-5; 10 bases map to TRBD2. CDR3 size: 15 residues. Germline V gene lookup returns CDR1 LGHDT and CDR2 YNNKEL (reference sequence). Losses at the gene ends were 4 bases for V and 1 base for J; bases not matched to a gene: 3. CDR3 in DNA: TGTGCCAGCAGCCGTCCTAGCGGGGGCCAAGAGACCCAGTACTTC. This codes for CASSRPSGGQETQYF.

The CDR3 DNA reads as TGCGCCAGCAATCCAGGGGATTCTGAGTATGGCTACACCTTC. It specifies CASNPGDSEYGYTF. This chain connects TRBV5-1 to TRBJ1-2; possibly TRBD1 for D (6 bases). V shed 6 bases and J shed 5 bases, with 17 bases lying between them. The germline V gene encodes CDR1 SGHRS and CDR2 YFSETQ. The CDR3 sequence is 14 residues long.

The chain links TRBV12-3 or TRBV12-4 to TRBJ2-1, with D hard to call. CDR3 length: 13 residues. V lost 7 bases and J lost 0, with 7 bases in between. CDR3 protein: CASTHSSYNEQFF. CDR3 nucleotide sequence: TGTGCCAGCACTCACAGCTCCTACAATGAGCAGTTCTTC.

The chain carries TRBV29-1 and TRBJ2-7; 9 bases map to TRBD1. The CDR3 contains 14 residues. The junction had 6 bases not matched to a gene; V was cut back by 1 base and J by 5 bases. The germline CDR1 and CDR2 sequences are SQVTM and ANQGSEA. The CDR3: CSVEGQGEDNEQYF. CDR3 nucleotide sequence: TGCAGCGTTGAAGGACAGGGGGAGGATAACGAGCAGTACTTC.

J is TRBJ2-7 and V is TRBV3-1, with unresolved D. CDR3 length equals 15 residues. Germline-derived CDR1 and CDR2 are LGHDT and YNNKEL (reference sequence). V was trimmed by 1 base and J by 4 bases, leaving 14 bases between them. The CDR3: CASSQVITGPYEQYF. The CDR3 bases are TGTGCCAGCAGCCAAGTTATAACTGGCCCTTACGAGCAGTACTTC.

This clonotype was observed a handful of times. The chain joins TRBV9 to TRBJ1-5, with D hard to call. Germline V gives CDR1 SGDLS, CDR2 YYNGEE. Trimming pared 5 bases from V and 5 bases from J, leaving 11 bases between. The CDR3 sequence is 13 residues long. The CDR3 DNA is TGTGCCAGCAGTGAGGGCAAAGATCAGCCCCAGCATTTT. Translated, it gives CASSEGKDQPQHF.